A selection of T cell receptor beta chains follows, all from one sample in a study of shared clonotypes between healthy human individuals. Measured with immunoSEQ multiplex PCR; TCRdb has only the in-frame clones, and not every one. Seen here are about 470,000 clones, about four fifths observed once, and the top ten hold less than 15%. Sequenced material: PBMCs. These receptors came from a woman aged 40 to 49 in good health. Some clones in this sample may be carry-over from other donors' samples. CDR3s include the opening cysteine and the closing phenylalanine or tryptophan. A D gene is named only where the DNA matches it firmly. A clone size is listed for some rows: how often the clone was seen (once, few, many), or a class if it is expanded.

d_call: NA
j_call: TRBJ2-5
v_call: TRBV5-5
clone_size: few
cdr3_aa: CASSLVAGWVQTQYF
cdr3_nt: TGTGCCAGCAGCTTGGTCGCGGGATGGGTGCAGACCCAGTACTTC

d_call: TRBD2
j_call: TRBJ2-7
v_call: TRBV28
clone_size: NA
cdr3_aa: CASSSGILYEQYF
cdr3_nt: TGTGCGTCATCTAGCGGGATCTTGTACGAGCAGTACTTC

d_call: TRBD2
j_call: TRBJ2-7
v_call: TRBV15
clone_size: NA
cdr3_aa: CATSRAGERERDEQYF
cdr3_nt: TGTGCCACCAGCAGGGCCGGGGAGCGGGAGAGGGACGAGCAGTACTTC

d_call: NA
j_call: TRBJ2-7
v_call: TRBV27
clone_size: NA
cdr3_aa: CASSFRAGFHEQYF
cdr3_nt: TGTGCCAGCAGTTTTAGGGCAGGGTTCCACGAGCAGTACTTC

d_call: TRBD1
j_call: TRBJ1-2
v_call: TRBV19
clone_size: once
cdr3_aa: CASKTRDSSNYGYTF
cdr3_nt: TGTGCCAGTAAGACCCGGGACAGCTCTAACTATGGCTACACCTTC

d_call: NA
j_call: TRBJ1-5
v_call: TRBV28
clone_size: NA
cdr3_aa: CASSFNEGVLSNQPQHF
cdr3_nt: TGTGCCAGCAGTTTTAACGAGGGGGTACTTAGCAATCAGCCCCAGCATTTT

d_call: TRBD2
j_call: TRBJ2-7
v_call: TRBV30
clone_size: NA
cdr3_aa: CAAGGLSSYEQYF
cdr3_nt: TGTGCTGCGGGAGGCCTTAGCTCCTACGAGCAGTACTTC

d_call: TRBD2
j_call: TRBJ2-3
v_call: TRBV18
clone_size: NA
cdr3_aa: CASSSGTSPGRDTQYF
cdr3_nt: TGTGCCAGCTCCTCCGGGACTAGCCCCGGGCGGGATACGCAGTATTTT

d_call: TRBD2
j_call: TRBJ2-1
v_call: TRBV6-5
clone_size: NA
cdr3_aa: CASSYRGWEGNEQFF
cdr3_nt: TGTGCCAGCAGTTACCGCGGCTGGGAGGGGAATGAGCAGTTCTTC

d_call: TRBD2
j_call: TRBJ2-2
v_call: TRBV4-2
clone_size: once
cdr3_aa: CASSQLGLAGASGELFF
cdr3_nt: TGTGCCAGCAGCCAACTTGGACTAGCGGGAGCGTCCGGGGAGCTGTTTTTT

d_call: NA
j_call: TRBJ1-6
v_call: TRBV15
clone_size: few
cdr3_aa: CATSRAVDNSPLHF
cdr3_nt: TGTGCCACCAGCAGAGCAGTCGATAATTCACCCCTCCACTTT

d_call: NA
j_call: TRBJ2-7
v_call: TRBV29-1
clone_size: NA
cdr3_aa: CSVGTGSLYEQYF
cdr3_nt: TGCAGCGTTGGCACCGGGAGCCTCTACGAGCAGTACTTC

d_call: NA
j_call: TRBJ1-1
v_call: TRBV7-9
clone_size: NA
cdr3_aa: CASSLAYKGASLNTEAFF
cdr3_nt: TGTGCCAGCAGCTTAGCCTACAAGGGTGCGAGCCTGAACACTGAAGCTTTCTTT

d_call: NA
j_call: TRBJ2-7
v_call: TRBV7-3
clone_size: NA
cdr3_aa: CASSLISGGPFYEQYF
cdr3_nt: TGTGCCAGCAGCTTAATTTCGGGCGGCCCTTTTTACGAGCAGTACTTC

d_call: TRBD1
j_call: TRBJ1-2
v_call: TRBV29-1
clone_size: NA
cdr3_aa: CSVVDRGLAVGGYTF
cdr3_nt: TGCAGCGTTGTCGACAGGGGTCTAGCTGTGGGGGGCTACACCTTC

d_call: NA
j_call: TRBJ2-2
v_call: TRBV9
clone_size: NA
cdr3_aa: CASSGARGTGELFF
cdr3_nt: TGTGCCAGCAGCGGAGCCCGGGGGACCGGGGAGCTGTTTTTT

d_call: NA
j_call: TRBJ2-1
v_call: TRBV11-2
clone_size: NA
cdr3_aa: CASSLRGLSVFYNEQFF
cdr3_nt: TGTGCCAGCAGCTTAAGAGGGCTAAGTGTTTTCTACAATGAGCAGTTCTTC

d_call: TRBD2
j_call: TRBJ2-1
v_call: TRBV7-3
clone_size: NA
cdr3_aa: CASSLTPTTSGNNEQFF
cdr3_nt: TGTGCCAGCAGCTTAACCCCCACGACTAGCGGCAACAATGAGCAGTTCTTC

d_call: NA
j_call: TRBJ1-1
v_call: TRBV18
clone_size: NA
cdr3_aa: CASDTSGAEAFF
cdr3_nt: TGTGCCAGCGACACGTCTGGTGCTGAAGCTTTCTTT

d_call: TRBD2
j_call: TRBJ2-7
v_call: TRBV29-1
clone_size: NA
cdr3_aa: CSVEGLTSGRREQYF
cdr3_nt: TGCAGCGTTGAAGGCCTGACTAGCGGGAGACGCGAGCAGTACTTC

d_call: TRBD1
j_call: TRBJ1-5
v_call: TRBV27
clone_size: NA
cdr3_aa: CASSSTTGSRGQPQHF
cdr3_nt: TGTGCCAGCAGTAGCACGACAGGGAGTAGGGGTCAGCCCCAGCATTTT

d_call: TRBD1
j_call: TRBJ2-2
v_call: TRBV6-6
clone_size: NA
cdr3_aa: CASSPGTGSDTGELFF
cdr3_nt: TGTGCCAGCAGTCCCGGGACAGGGTCCGACACCGGGGAGCTGTTTTTT